Included here is one TCR beta chain sequence, with context. There is no known antigen for this receptor. No much larger clonotype is one base removed from it; base qualities were not supplied. The donors belonged to the validation cohort of 90 to 150 subjects, which was separate from the roughly 700-subject first cohort. Receptor amplification or capture employed the immunoSEQ multiplex PCR assay. The original methods were these. A statistical classification framework was built for diagnosing cytomegalovirus status from the catalog of TCR beta chain sequences. TCRdb mirrors the immuneACCESS table, restricted to in-frame sequences. Some clones are absent from its copies; in checked studies, under half trace to an unresolved V gene, and the reason for the others is unknown. Clonal size and the V and J genes are those of that table, whereas D and trimming came from the DNA. Within this sample are 140,000 to 150,000 clones, with 87% of them counted one time only. The biggest ten clones account for under 5% of the sample.

These data belong to a study of cytomegalovirus exposure and HLA in healthy donors (dated by TCRdb to 2017 to 2019). With respect to the entire study: The roughly 670 repertoires of the first cohort and the 95 to 150 validation repertoires were produced on the same platform, according to a later analysis. The study aimed to test whether cataloging public T cell receptors could reveal signatures of past pathogen exposure. A separate validation cohort of some 130 different subjects was used in addition to the 666-subject first cohort. To predict cytomegalovirus infection status, the study combined high-throughput TCR immunosequencing, statistical association of individual TCRs with disease status, and machine learning.

Broad study findings and their caveats: Cytomegalovirus status was reported to be diagnosed by the classifier with high specificity and sensitivity in both the original and validation cohorts. A total of fewer than 200 TCR beta chains were listed by the study as associated with cytomegalovirus. Subsequent analysis determined that TCRs grouped into clusters in the first cohort also showed a tendency toward co-occurrence across the roughly 120 validation repertoires, and 94% of cluster scores exceeded 0. Across donors, most TCR sequences were observed very rarely, whereas some public TCRs were present in many individuals. A later analysis had no HLA typing for the validation cohort, so co-occurrence there was scored across all 110 or so repertoires. It was suggested by the authors that the approach could potentially be generalized to other disease states and immunological phenotypes. In vitro tests confirmed that a few of the cytomegalovirus-associated TCR beta chains recognize cytomegalovirus antigens.

The germline V gene (reference sequence) gives CDR1 as SGHNT and CDR2 as YYREEE. A distance of 16 bases separates the germline ends of V and J, which lose 2 bases and 8 bases respectively. Measured from the cysteine to the phenylalanine, the CDR3 is 14 residues long. CDR3 DNA only is kept here, 42 bases in frame from base 1. Sequenced material: PBMCs. The rearranged segments are TRBV5-4 and TRBJ1-2, with no confident D gene call. The clonotype comes from a man between 18 and 29 years old in good health and CMV-seropositive. The CDR3 protein is CASSFRPEDFGYTF. The nucleotides are TGTGCCAGCAGCTTCCGACCGGAGGACTTCGGCTACACCTTC.